This T cell receptor (beta chain) was profiled in a study of response to subunit inactivated influenza vaccine. TCRdb recomputed calls from the RT-PCR reads with MiXCR, one row per CDR3 protein. The sample carries about 520,000 distinct CDR3 sequences, 7.2% recorded once. This clonotype was seen many times. Trimming left V 1 base short and J 1 base short, with 9 bases between. Germline V gene data show CDR1 as GTSNPN and CDR2 as SVGIG (reference sequence). The CDR3 extends over 14 amino acids. The sequence came from a man aged 45 to 70 who received an inactivated influenza vaccine. The sequences come from PBMCs from blood, collected around 2 years after vaccination. This chain joins TRBV30 and TRBJ2-3; the D gene is possibly TRBD2 (6 bases). The CDR3 is CAWSAGVRTDTQYF. The CDR3, as DNA: TGTGCCTGGAGTGCGGGGGTACGCACAGATACGCAGTATTTT.